This TCR beta chain derives from a study of shared clonotypes between healthy human individuals. CDR1 MNHEY and CDR2 SMNVEV come from the germline V gene (reference sequence). CDR3 length: 15 residues. Trimming cost V 4 bases and J 1 base, with 12 bases left between them. Clones were read by immunoSEQ multiplex PCR, and TCRdb kept only the in-frame ones, dropping some. Here the sample spans about 640,000 clones, approximately 79% being singletons. The sequencing sample was made of memory CD4+ T cells sorted from blood. This sample's subset: CD45RA-negative fraction. The gene calls are TRBV27 and TRBJ2-3, with a weak D call TRBD1 (5 bases). This TCR derives from a woman aged 25 to 45 in good health. Written as DNA, the CDR3 is TGTGCCAGCAGTTCGCACAGGATCCGCACAGATACGCAGTATTTT. The encoded protein is CASSSHRIRTDTQYF.